A selection of T cell receptor beta chains follows, all from one sample in a study of blood T cell repertoires in COVID-19. Clones were read by immunoSEQ multiplex PCR, and TCRdb kept only the in-frame ones, dropping some. The sample includes some 290,000 clones, approximately 87% of them seen just once. The material sequenced was peripheral blood. The receptors stem from a woman in her thirties with COVID-19, enrolled during active disease. CDR3s include the opening cysteine and the closing phenylalanine or tryptophan. A D gene is named only where the DNA matches it firmly. Size tells how often a clone was seen (once, few, many) or the class of an expanded clone, and some rows leave it out.

>TRBV6-5|few|TRBJ1-2|-
CASRQTRGGYGYTF
TGTGCCAGCAGGCAGACCCGAGGGGGCTATGGCTACACCTTC
>TRBV5-6|-|TRBJ1-2|TRBD1
CASSPDRGYGYTF
TGTGCCAGCAGCCCCGACAGGGGCTATGGCTACACCTTC
>TRBV6-5|-|TRBJ2-2|-
CASSYTQANTGELFF
TGTGCCAGCAGTTACACACAGGCGAACACCGGGGAGCTGTTTTTT
>TRBV10-1|-|TRBJ2-3|TRBD1
CASSVGQATSTDTQYF
TGCGCCAGCAGTGTGGGACAGGCTACTAGCACAGATACGCAGTATTTT
>TRBV7-8|-|TRBJ2-1|TRBD2
CASSLDLAGFMVEQFF
TGTGCCAGCAGCTTAGACCTAGCGGGGTTTATGGTTGAGCAGTTCTTC
>TRBV5-1|few|TRBJ2-1|-
CASSTYHLVFNEQFF
TGCGCCAGCAGCACTTACCATTTAGTTTTCAATGAGCAGTTCTTC
>TRBV5-6|-|TRBJ1-6|-
CASSRRHSYNSPLHF
TGTGCCAGCAGCAGAAGACACAGCTATAATTCACCCCTCCACTTT
>TRBV5-5|-|TRBJ2-7|-
CASRPPGAEQYF
TGTGCCAGCAGGCCACCAGGGGCCGAGCAGTACTTC
>TRBV10-3|-|TRBJ1-2|-
CAISESGASIYGYTF
TGTGCCATCAGTGAGTCAGGGGCCTCGATCTATGGCTACACCTTC
>TRBV27|-|TRBJ2-2|-
CASSLIGDTGELFF
TGTGCCAGCAGTTTAATCGGGGACACCGGGGAGCTGTTTTTT
>TRBV19|-|TRBJ2-7|-
CASSPGGAYEQYF
TGTGCCAGTAGTCCCGGTGGAGCCTACGAGCAGTACTTC
>TRBV4-1|-|TRBJ1-2|-
CASSQGPGGSGYTF
TGCGCCAGCAGCCAAGGTCCGGGGGGGAGTGGCTACACCTTC
>TRBV10-3|-|TRBJ1-6|-
CAISVGMSSPLHF
TGTGCCATCAGTGTGGGCATGTCTTCACCCCTCCACTTT
>TRBV5-1|-|TRBJ2-7|-
CASSMAVAGPYEQYF
TGCGCCAGCAGCATGGCCGTCGCCGGTCCCTACGAGCAGTACTTC
>TRBV28|once|TRBJ1-6|-
CASSQGWEAPLHF
TGTGCCAGCAGTCAGGGGTGGGAAGCGCCCCTCCACTTT
>TRBV2|-|TRBJ2-7|TRBD1
CATGQGTYEQYF
TGTGCCACGGGACAGGGGACCTACGAGCAGTACTTC
>TRBV12-5|-|TRBJ1-2|TRBD1
CASGIGDSFYTF
TGTGCTAGTGGTATCGGGGACAGCTTCTACACCTTC